Presented here are 20 T cell receptor beta chains from one specimen sequenced in a study of monozygotic twins with inflammatory bowel disease. TCRdb processed the 5' RACE reads again and assigns one entry to each CDR3 protein, with no DNA. Its table lists approximately 400,000 distinct CDR3 sequences. The sample was blood. The receptors were gathered from a human donor with ulcerative colitis or Crohn's disease, or a healthy co-twin of an affected twin (not recorded which).

This rearrangement joins TRBV15 to TRBJ1-2. The germline gives CDR1 LNHNV, CDR2 YYDKDF (reference sequence). The CDR3 loop spans 12 amino acids. CDR3 in amino acids: CATGKLNYGYTF.

The V gene is TRBV19, the J gene TRBJ2-3; without DNA, the TCRdb call of TRBD1 cannot be checked. The CDR3 consists of 13 residues. CDR1 and CDR2 from the germline V gene are LNHDA and SQIVND (reference sequence). This CDR3 is CASSLIGADTQYF.

The rearrangement uses TRBV6-2 or TRBV6-3 and TRBJ2-3; TCRdb proposes TRBD2, but this gene call is untestable without DNA. CDR3 length: 16 residues. In germline, CDR1 is MNHEY, CDR2 SVGEGT. CDR3 sequence reads: CASQSGRPRFADTQYF.

The chain joins TRBV6-1 to TRBJ1-5. The V gene's germline CDR1 is MNHNS and CDR2 SASEGT. The CDR3 loop spans 17 amino acids. CDR3 residues: CASGGGNEGRSNQPQHF.

The CDR3 loop reads CSAPGTSGRADEQYF. The J gene is TRBJ2-7, the V gene TRBV20-1; the D call from TCRdb, TRBD2, cannot be confirmed without DNA. The CDR3 consists of 15 residues. Germline V gene lookup returns CDR1 DFQATT and CDR2 SNEGSKA (reference sequence).

This chain uses TRBV27 with TRBJ2-1; TCRdb selects TRBD2, and the lack of DNA leaves this call unchecked. The CDR3 spans 14 residues. The V gene's germline CDR1 is MNHEY and CDR2 SMNVEV (reference sequence). The CDR3 reads CASSLDGSGRPQFF.

The rearrangement joins TRBV28 to TRBJ2-1; TCRdb picks TRBD2, but there is no DNA to check that call. CDR1 is MDHEN and CDR2 is SYDVKM in the germline V gene. The CDR3 totals 15 residues. The CDR3 sequence: CASSLWGRGGGEQFF.

The chain uses TRBV20-1 and TRBJ2-1. CDR1 is DFQATT and CDR2 is SNEGSKA in the germline V gene (reference sequence). This CDR3 has 15 amino acids. The CDR3 reads CSARDYPATYNEQFF.

The J gene is TRBJ1-4, the V gene TRBV3-1; without DNA, the TCRdb call of TRBD1 cannot be checked. Germline CDR1 and CDR2: LGHDT and YNNKEL (reference sequence). The CDR3 runs to 14 residues. This CDR3 reads CASSQEEGGRKLFF.

Here the CDR3 reads CAAQKGGYNEQFF. The chain recombines TRBV27 with TRBJ2-1; TCRdb reports TRBD1, a call that lacks DNA to check it against. Germline V lookup: CDR1 MNHEY, CDR2 SMNVEV (reference sequence). The CDR3 is made up of 13 amino acids.

The chain recombines TRBV14 with TRBJ2-5; TCRdb designates TRBD2, a call that cannot be tested without DNA. The germline V gene encodes CDR1 SGHDN and CDR2 FVKESK. The CDR3 sequence is 15 residues long. The CDR3 spells CASSLKGLALETQYF.

The chain is built from TRBV28 and TRBJ2-2; TCRdb's D call of TRBD1 is untestable without DNA. CDR3 length: 15 amino acids. Germline loops: CDR1 MDHEN, CDR2 SYDVKM. The CDR3 spells CASREGQGTTGELFF. Full variable domain (missing parts from reference TRBV28 and TRBJ2-2): DVKVTQSSRYLVKRTGEKVFLECVQDMDHENMFWYRQDPGLGLRLIYFSYDVKMKEKGDIPEGYSVSREKKERFSLILESASTNQTSMYLCASREGQGTTGELFFGEGSRLTVL.

The V call is TRBV11-2, the J call TRBJ2-5; TCRdb's assignment of TRBD1 cannot be checked, as there is no DNA. CDR3 length equals 13 residues. The germline CDR1 and CDR2 sequences are SGHAT and FQNNGV. CDR3 amino acids: CASSLFQGETQYF. Drawing the rest from reference TRBV11-2 and TRBJ2-5, the complete variable domain is EAGVAQSPRYKIIEKRQSVAFWCNPISGHATLYWYQQILGQGPKLLIQFQNNGVVDDSQLPKDRFSAERLKGVDSTLKIQPAKLEDSAVYLCASSLFQGETQYFGPGTRLLVL.

This CDR3 reads CSARDVAGSGTGELFF. The chain joins TRBV20-1 to TRBJ2-2; the D call of TRBD2 rests on TCRdb alone, since no DNA is present to check it. Germline V gives CDR1 DFQATT, CDR2 SNEGSKA (reference sequence). The CDR3 runs 16 residues.

V gene TRBV7-9 combines with J gene TRBJ1-1; without DNA, the TCRdb call of TRBD1 cannot be checked. Germline CDR1 SEHNR, CDR2 FQNEAQ (reference sequence). This CDR3 contains 15 residues. The CDR3 sequence is CASSPDIQGVQRAFF.

The rearrangement uses TRBV6-5 and TRBJ2-5; TCRdb designates TRBD1, a call that cannot be tested without DNA. This CDR3 contains 17 residues. Germline CDR1 and CDR2: MNHEY and SVGAGI. CDR3 in amino acids: CASSYFPPGVSQETQYF.

V and J are TRBV20-1 and TRBJ1-6. CDR1 DFQATT and CDR2 SNEGSKA come from the germline V gene (reference sequence). This CDR3 region has 11 residues. The chain's CDR3 is CSATLDSPLHF.

V and J are TRBV28 and TRBJ2-1. Germline V gene data show CDR1 as MDHEN and CDR2 as SYDVKM. The CDR3 has 12 residues. The CDR3 protein is CASSLLGREQFF.

CDR3 amino acids: CASQDRGKIQPQHF. The rearrangement joins TRBV19 to TRBJ1-5; no DNA is available, so the TRBD1 call from TCRdb remains unchecked. CDR3 length: 14 residues. CDR1 is LNHDA and CDR2 is SQIVND in the germline V gene (reference sequence). Looking up the rest from reference TRBV19 and TRBJ1-5 gives the full variable domain: DGGITQSPKYLFRKEGQNVTLSCEQNLNHDAMYWYRQDPGQGLRLIYYSQIVNDFQKGDIAEGYSVSREKKESFPLTVTSAQKNPTAFYLCASQDRGKIQPQHFGDGTRLSIL.

This chain uses TRBV20-1 with TRBJ2-3; TCRdb calls TRBD2, which cannot be checked without DNA. This CDR3 comprises 17 residues. The V gene's germline CDR1 is DFQATT and CDR2 SNEGSKA (reference sequence). This chain's CDR3 is CSARFGTSGRSTDTQYF.